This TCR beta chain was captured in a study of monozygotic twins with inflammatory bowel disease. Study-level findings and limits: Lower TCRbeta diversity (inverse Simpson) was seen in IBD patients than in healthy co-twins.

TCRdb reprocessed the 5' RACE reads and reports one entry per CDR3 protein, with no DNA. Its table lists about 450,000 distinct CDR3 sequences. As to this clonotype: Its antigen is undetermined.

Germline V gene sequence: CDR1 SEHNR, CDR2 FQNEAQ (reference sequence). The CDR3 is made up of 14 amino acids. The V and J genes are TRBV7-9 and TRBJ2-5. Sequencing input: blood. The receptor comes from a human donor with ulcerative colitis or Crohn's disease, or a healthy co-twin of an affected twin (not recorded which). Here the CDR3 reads CASSLGWQAETQYF.